Listed here are 29 T cell receptor beta chains from one sample, sequenced in a study of PD-1 blockade in classical Hodgkin lymphoma. Every single patient, without exception, relapsed after autologous stem cell transplantation, and brentuximab vedotin exposure varied. Purification of CD4+ T cells from thawed PBMCs was achieved by magnetic negative selection. Using immunoSEQ multiplex PCR, the repertoire was profiled, and TCRdb retains in-frame clones only, with some absent. The sample carries about 12,000 clones, 65% to 80% recorded once. The sequencing here drew on CD4+ T cells from blood, taken at baseline. Every receptor here comes from a human donor with classical Hodgkin lymphoma.

The chain uses TRBV9 and TRBJ2-3, with D maybe TRBD1 (6 bases). From germline, CDR1 is SGDLS and CDR2 YYNGEE. The CDR3 sequence is 13 residues long. The V end was cut by 2 bases, the J end by 5 bases, with 9 bases between. The CDR3 loop reads CASSVDRGDTQYF. DNA of the CDR3: TGTGCCAGCAGCGTGGACAGAGGAGATACGCAGTATTTT.

The rearrangement uses TRBV27 and TRBJ2-1, with a tentative D call TRBD2 (5 bases). V was cut by 3 bases and J by 3 bases, with 9 bases left in between. Germline CDR1 is MNHEY and CDR2 is SMNVEV (reference sequence). The CDR3 extends over 14 amino acids. CDR3 region: CASSLRADYNEQFF. CDR3 sequence (DNA): TGTGCCAGCAGTTTGAGGGCAGACTACAATGAGCAGTTCTTC.

The gene calls are TRBV5-1 and TRBJ2-7; 10 bases map to TRBD1. J lost 5 bases, V lost 4 bases, and 9 bases had no gene match. Germline V lookup: CDR1 SGHRS, CDR2 YFSETQ. The length of the CDR3 is 15 residues. CDR3 in DNA: TGCGCCAGCAGCCTGACAGGGGGCCGCGCCGACGAGCAGTACTTC. Encoded protein: CASSLTGGRADEQYF.

CDR3 amino acids: CASSPAGGTQFFDTEAFF. CDR3 nucleotides: TGTGCCAGCAGCCCTGCCGGGGGGACCCAATTTTTTGACACTGAAGCTTTCTTT. The chain has TRBV9 and TRBJ1-1, with D maybe TRBD1 (5 bases). V was clipped by 4 bases and J by 3 bases, with 25 bases between them. This CDR3 contains 18 residues. CDR1 SGDLS and CDR2 YYNGEE come from the germline V gene.

This chain uses TRBV10-3 with TRBJ2-1, with TRBD2 matching over 16 bases. The CDR3 length is 16 residues. Per the germline V gene, CDR1 is ENHRY and CDR2 is SYGVKD. Trimming removed 7 bases from V and 4 bases from J; junction bases left unmatched: 4. The CDR3 loop is CAITGTSGGAYNEQFF. CDR3 nucleotide sequence: TGTGCCATCACCGGGACTAGCGGGGGGGCTTACAATGAGCAGTTCTTC.

This rearrangement joins TRBV11-2 to TRBJ2-5; D is perhaps TRBD1 (6 bases). Between the trimmed V and J ends, which lost 5 bases and 2 bases, there was a span of 9 bases. Germline V gene data show CDR1 as SGHAT and CDR2 as FQNNGV. This CDR3 is built from 13 residues. CDR3 sequence reads: CASSVTGQETQYF. In DNA form, the CDR3 reads TGTGCCAGCAGCGTGACAGGACAAGAGACCCAGTACTTC.

The chain links TRBV6-6 to TRBJ2-7; D may be TRBD1 or TRBD2 (6 bases each). Trimming removed 6 bases from V and 7 bases from J, with 19 bases in between. CDR3 length: 14 residues. Germline values: CDR1 MNHNY, CDR2 SVGAGI (reference sequence). The CDR3 DNA reads TGTGCCAGCAGCCTGGTCGTGGGGGCGGGAGAGCAGTACTTC. Its translation is CASSLVVGAGEQYF.

The gene calls are TRBV5-5 and TRBJ2-5, with D hard to call. V was trimmed by 0 bases and J by 5 bases, leaving 8 bases between them. CDR3 length: 13 amino acids. Germline V gives CDR1 SGHKS, CDR2 YYEKEE (reference sequence). CDR3 DNA sequence: TGTGCCAGCAGCTTGGTTAGGGTTGAGACCCAGTACTTC. This codes for CASSLVRVETQYF.

This clone occurred a few times. The CDR3 sequence: CASSQDGARNTEAFF. The CDR3 nucleotides read TGCGCCAGCAGCCAAGATGGCGCGAGGAACACTGAAGCTTTCTTT. J is TRBJ1-1 and V is TRBV4-3; D gene uncertain. Trimming took off 0 bases at V and 1 base at J, with 9 bases between the two ends. CDR1 is LGHNA and CDR2 is YSLEER in the germline V gene. The CDR3 consists of 15 residues.

The chain links TRBV6-6 to TRBJ2-2, with D unclear. Germline V gene sequence: CDR1 MNHNY, CDR2 SVGAGI (reference sequence). Trimming cost V 7 bases and J 3 bases, with 6 bases left between them. This CDR3 has 12 amino acids. CDR3: CASTGYTGELFF. The DNA of the CDR3 is TGTGCCAGCACAGGCTACACCGGGGAGCTGTTTTTT.

This chain links TRBV28 with TRBJ2-1; 8 bases agree with TRBD1. Germline V gene sequence: CDR1 MDHEN, CDR2 SYDVKM. V dropped 3 bases and J dropped 3; count of bases not matched to a gene: 4. The CDR3 loop spans 15 amino acids. The CDR3 loop is CASSFPQGVYNEQFF. The CDR3 DNA reads TGTGCCAGCAGTTTCCCACAGGGGGTCTACAATGAGCAGTTCTTC.

J is TRBJ1-2 and V is TRBV10-2; D perhaps matches TRBD1 (5 bases). Germline CDR1 and CDR2: WSHSY and SAAADI. The CDR3 is 14 residues long. Trimming removed 7 bases from V and 0 bases from J, with 12 bases in between. CDR3 DNA sequence: TGCGCCAGCATGCAGGGTTGGACTAACTATGGCTACACCTTC. It encodes CASMQGWTNYGYTF.

The genes are TRBV6-4 and TRBJ2-3; possibly TRBD1 for D (5 bases). This CDR3 contains 14 residues. Germline CDR1 MRHNA, CDR2 SNTAGT. V lost 1 base and J 2 bases, leaving 7 bases between the germline ends. The CDR3 nucleotides read TGTGCCAGCAGTGACTTAGGGGTCACAGATACGCAGTATTTT. It is translated as CASSDLGVTDTQYF.

V gene TRBV4-3 combines with J gene TRBJ2-2; TRBD2 aligns across 10 bases. Germline trimming cut 3 bases from V and 2 bases from J; bases unmatched to any gene: 9. The CDR3 has 18 amino acids. Germline values: CDR1 LGHNA, CDR2 YSLEER. The CDR3 is CASSQLILAGANTGELFF. The CDR3 nucleotides read TGCGCCAGCAGCCAGTTGATTCTAGCGGGGGCCAACACCGGGGAGCTGTTTTTT.

The rearrangement links TRBV19 to TRBJ2-7; D perhaps matches TRBD1 (6 bases). V gave up 3 bases and J gave up 2 bases, with 14 bases separating them. Germline CDR1 is LNHDA and CDR2 is SQIVND (reference sequence). The CDR3 covers 15 residues. Here the CDR3 reads CASSIQTTGTYEQYF. The CDR3 nucleotides are TGTGCCAGTAGTATTCAGACGACAGGAACCTACGAGCAGTACTTC. Based on the CDR3 plus reference TRBV19 and TRBJ2-7, the full variable domain is DGGITQSPKYLFRKEGQNVTLSCEQNLNHDAMYWYRQDPGQGLRLIYYSQIVNDFQKGDIAEGYSVSREKKESFPLTVTSAQKNPTAFYLCASSIQTTGTYEQYFGPGTRLTVT.

This chain's CDR3 is CASSPVSGVYNEQFF. The CDR3 DNA follows: TGTGCCAGCAGTCCTGTCAGCGGGGTATACAATGAGCAGTTCTTC. The V and J genes are TRBV28 and TRBJ2-1, with 7 bases fitting TRBD2. The germline CDR1 and CDR2 sequences are MDHEN and SYDVKM. The CDR3 length is 15 residues. With 5 bases clipped from V and 4 bases from J, the junction kept 8 bases outside the gene matches.

Written as DNA, the CDR3 is TGTGCCAGCAGCCAAGATGAGTGGGGACGGCTTGCAACTAATGAAAAACTGTTTTTT. Translation gives CASSQDEWGRLATNEKLFF. This chain joins TRBV4-2 and TRBJ1-4; tentatively, D is TRBD1 (5 bases). CDR3 length equals 19 residues. The germline V gene encodes CDR1 LGHNA and CDR2 YNFKEQ. Deletions cut 0 bases from V and 0 bases from J, with 17 bases between.

The chain links TRBV14 to TRBJ2-7, with D possibly TRBD1 on 5 matching bases. CDR1 SGHDN and CDR2 FVKESK come from the germline V gene. Trimming shortened V by 1 base and J by 3 bases, and 10 bases separated the two germline ends. The CDR3 sequence is 14 residues long. As DNA, the CDR3 is TGTGCCAGCAGCCAAGCCCAGGGCATCTACGAGCAGTACTTC. Translating gives CASSQAQGIYEQYF.

The chain links TRBV18 to TRBJ2-2; TRBD1 matches 8 bases. V lost 3 bases to trimming and J lost 2 bases; unmatched junction nucleotides: 11. This CDR3 is built from 18 residues. Germline-derived CDR1 and CDR2 are KGHSH and LQKENI. The CDR3 nucleotides read TGTGCCAGCTCACCGCTAAACCCAGGGGGCGCAAACACCGGGGAGCTGTTTTTT. Translating gives CASSPLNPGGANTGELFF. The full variable domain, in which reference TRBV18 and TRBJ2-2 provide the parts outside the CDR3, is NAGVMQNPRHLVRRRGQEARLRCSPMKGHSHVYWYRQLPEEGLKFMVYLQKENIIDESGMPKERFSAEFPKEGPSILRIQQVVRGDSAAYFCASSPLNPGGANTGELFFGEGSRLTVL.

CDR3 sequence: CASSFSGGTTEAFF. The CDR3 region has the DNA TGTGCCAGCAGTTTTTCCGGGGGTACCACTGAAGCTTTCTTT. The chain is built from TRBV27 and TRBJ1-1; tentative D call: TRBD1 (5 bases). This CDR3 comprises 14 residues. Looked up from germline, CDR1 is MNHEY and CDR2 is SMNVEV (reference sequence). Trimming cost V 3 bases and J 4 bases, with 12 bases left between them.

The V gene is TRBV7-9, the J gene TRBJ1-5; D is ambiguous. Germline CDR1 and CDR2: SEHNR and FQNEAQ (reference sequence). This CDR3 comprises 13 residues. Trimming cost V 5 bases and J 7 bases, with 12 bases left between them. The CDR3 protein is CASSPQRQQPQHF. CDR3 DNA sequence: TGTGCCAGCAGCCCACAAAGGCAGCAGCCCCAGCATTTT. The variable domain in full, with the rest retrieved from reference TRBV7-9 and TRBJ1-5, is DTGVSQNPRHKITKRGQNVTFRCDPISEHNRLYWYRQTLGQGPEFLTYFQNEAQLEKSRLLSDRFSAERPKGSFSTLEIQRTEQGDSAMYLCASSPQRQQPQHFGDGTRLSIL.

This clone was counted between two and nine times. The V and J genes are TRBV11-2 and TRBJ2-7, with TRBD2 matching over 7 bases. There are 17 residues in the CDR3. V lost 5 bases, J lost 4 bases, and 17 bases stayed unmatched. Per the germline V gene, CDR1 is SGHAT and CDR2 is FQNNGV. CDR3 in DNA: TGTGCCAGCAGCCCTGCTTTCCGTCGCGGGGGTAGTTACGAGCAGTACTTC. Its protein is CASSPAFRRGGSYEQYF.

This clone was found once. The gene calls are TRBV7-2 and TRBJ2-7, with D possibly matching TRBD2 (5 bases). Germline lookup yields CDR1 SGHTA and CDR2 FQGNSA. This CDR3 has 16 residues. Trimming removed 1 base at V and 1 base at J, with 14 bases between. The CDR3 DNA is TGTGCCAGCAGCTTAGGTCCGGCTAGGGAGTCCTACGAGCAGTACTTC. As protein: CASSLGPARESYEQYF.

The chain employs TRBV4-2 and TRBJ1-6, with unresolved D. Trimming stripped 0 bases from V and 1 base from J, with 16 bases between. This CDR3 spans 19 amino acids. Germline CDR1 and CDR2: LGHNA and YNFKEQ. CDR3 amino acids: CASSQDSRGLLSYNSPLHF. In DNA, the CDR3 is TGTGCCAGCAGCCAAGATTCTCGTGGACTCTTGTCCTATAATTCACCCCTCCACTTT.

This sequence joins TRBV11-2 and TRBJ2-7; possibly TRBD1 or TRBD2 for D (5 bases each). Germline lookup yields CDR1 SGHAT and CDR2 FQNNGV. V dropped 0 bases and J dropped 1 base, with 10 bases sitting between them. This CDR3 spans 15 amino acids. This CDR3 is CASSLEGRESYEQYF. The CDR3 DNA follows: TGTGCCAGCAGCTTAGAAGGCAGGGAGTCCTACGAGCAGTACTTC.

The J gene is TRBJ2-3, the V gene TRBV4-3; 7 bases match TRBD2. CDR3 length: 14 residues. Trimming took 4 bases from V and 3 from J; bases not matched to a gene: 4. CDR1 and CDR2 (germline): LGHNA, YSLEER. The CDR3: CASSRGGETDTQYF. The CDR3 nucleotides read TGCGCCAGCAGCCGGGGGGGGGAAACAGATACGCAGTATTTT.

The chain links TRBV10-3 to TRBJ2-2, with TRBD1 matching 7 bases. V was pared by 11 bases and J by 2 bases, with 17 bases of the junction left unmatched. CDR3 length equals 17 residues. Germline V gene data show CDR1 as ENHRY and CDR2 as SYGVKD. This CDR3 is CASSEGAGERNTGELFF. CDR3 in DNA: TGTGCCTCATCAGAGGGGGCCGGCGAGAGAAACACCGGGGAGCTGTTTTTT.

The rearrangement joins TRBV11-3 to TRBJ2-5; 8 bases agree with TRBD1. The CDR3 contains 15 residues. Germline CDR1 is SGHNT and CDR2 is YENEEA. The trim removed 1 base at V and 4 bases at J, leaving 5 bases unmatched. The CDR3 sequence: CASSLGTGGSETQYF. CDR3 DNA: TGTGCCAGCAGCTTAGGAACAGGGGGTTCAGAGACCCAGTACTTC.

This chain connects TRBV4-3 to TRBJ2-3, with D possibly matching TRBD1 (5 bases). The CDR3 covers 15 residues. The V gene's germline CDR1 is LGHNA and CDR2 YSLEER. Trimming pared 4 bases from V and 2 bases from J, leaving 13 bases between. CDR3 loop: CASSPAGHDTDTQYF. In nucleotides, the CDR3 is TGCGCCAGCAGCCCGGCCGGACATGACACAGATACGCAGTATTTT.